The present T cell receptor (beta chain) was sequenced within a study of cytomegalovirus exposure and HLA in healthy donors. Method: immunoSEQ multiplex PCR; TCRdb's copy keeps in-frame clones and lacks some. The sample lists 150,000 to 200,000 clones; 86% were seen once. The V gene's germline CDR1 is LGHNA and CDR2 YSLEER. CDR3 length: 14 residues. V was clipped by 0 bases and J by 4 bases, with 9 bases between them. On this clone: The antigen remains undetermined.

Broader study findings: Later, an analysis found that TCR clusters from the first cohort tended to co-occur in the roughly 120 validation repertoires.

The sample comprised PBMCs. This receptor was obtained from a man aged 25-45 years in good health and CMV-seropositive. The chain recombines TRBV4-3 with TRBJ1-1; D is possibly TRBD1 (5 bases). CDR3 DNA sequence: TGCGCCAGCAGCCAAGAAAGGGGTCGCACTGAAGCTTTCTTT. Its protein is CASSQERGRTEAFF.